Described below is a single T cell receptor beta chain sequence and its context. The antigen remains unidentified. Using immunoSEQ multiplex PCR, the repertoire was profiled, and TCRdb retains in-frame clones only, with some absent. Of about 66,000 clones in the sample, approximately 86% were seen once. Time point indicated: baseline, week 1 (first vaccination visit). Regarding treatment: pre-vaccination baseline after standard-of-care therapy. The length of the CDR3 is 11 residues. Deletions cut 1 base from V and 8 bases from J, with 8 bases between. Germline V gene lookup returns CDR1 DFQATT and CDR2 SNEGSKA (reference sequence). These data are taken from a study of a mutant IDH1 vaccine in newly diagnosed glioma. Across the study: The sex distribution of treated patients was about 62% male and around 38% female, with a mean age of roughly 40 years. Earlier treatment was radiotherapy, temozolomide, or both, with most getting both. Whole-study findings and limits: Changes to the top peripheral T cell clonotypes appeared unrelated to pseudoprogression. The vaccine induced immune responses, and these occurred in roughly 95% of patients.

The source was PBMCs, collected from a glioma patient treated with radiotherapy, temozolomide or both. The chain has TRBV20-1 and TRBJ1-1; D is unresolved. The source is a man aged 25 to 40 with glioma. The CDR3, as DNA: TGCAGTGCTAGAGGGGTGGTGGAAGCTTTCTTT. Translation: CSARGVVEAFF.